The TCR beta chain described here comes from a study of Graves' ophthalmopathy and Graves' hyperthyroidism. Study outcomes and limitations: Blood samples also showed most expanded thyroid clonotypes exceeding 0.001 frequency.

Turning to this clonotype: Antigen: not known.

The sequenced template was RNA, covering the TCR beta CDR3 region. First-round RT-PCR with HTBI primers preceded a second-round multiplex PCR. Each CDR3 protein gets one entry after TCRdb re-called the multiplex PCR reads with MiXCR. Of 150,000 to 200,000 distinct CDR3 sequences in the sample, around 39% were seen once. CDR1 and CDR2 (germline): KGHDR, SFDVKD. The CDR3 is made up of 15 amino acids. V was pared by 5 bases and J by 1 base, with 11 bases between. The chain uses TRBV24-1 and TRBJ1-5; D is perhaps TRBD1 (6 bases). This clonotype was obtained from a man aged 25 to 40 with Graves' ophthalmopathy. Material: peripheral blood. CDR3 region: CATSGPGQSNQPQHF. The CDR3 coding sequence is TGTGCCACCAGTGGTCCAGGACAGAGCAATCAGCCCCAGCATTTT.